These T cell receptor beta chains were read from a single sample in a study of tumor-infiltrating lymphocytes in primary liver carcinoma. TCRdb re-analysed the multiplex PCR reads in MiXCR, keeping a single row per CDR3 protein. This table has about 300,000 distinct CDR3 sequences, 55% to 65% appearing once. The sequencing sample was made of peripheral blood. These TCRs come from a man aged 35-49 years with primary liver carcinoma and hepatitis B virus infection. Each CDR3 is given with its conserved first and last residue. D genes are given only for firm matches. The size field is filled for only some rows; it gives once, few, many or a size class.

clone size	V gene	J gene	D gene	CDR3 length	CDR3 DNA	CDR3 protein
.	TRBV7-8	TRBJ1-2	.	14	TGTGTCAGCAGCTTACTGGACAGCCCTGTAGGCTACACCTTC	CVSSLLDSPVGYTF
.	TRBV11-3	TRBJ2-2	.	16	TGTGCCAGCAGCCTCAGACCGCCCGCGAACACCGGGGAGCTGTTTTTT	CASSLRPPANTGELFF
.	TRBV11-2	TRBJ2-3	.	13	TGTGCTAGCAGCTTCTGGCGGGACAATACGCTGTATTTT	CASSFWRDNTLYF
.	TRBV4-3	TRBJ2-3	TRBD2	17	TGCACCAGCAGCCAAAGGTTATGCGGGAGAGTATCAGATACGCAGTATTTT	CTSSQRLCGRVSDTQYF
.	TRBV6-6	TRBJ2-1	.	13	TGTGCCACTAGTGCCTCGGGTTTCGGTGAGCAGTTCTTC	CATSASGFGEQFF
.	TRBV19	TRBJ2-7	.	15	TGTGCCAGTAGTACGTCACCCGACCCATCCTACGAGCAGTACTTC	CASSTSPDPSYEQYF
.	TRBV11-3	TRBJ2-3	.	14	TGTGCCAGCAGCTTTGGCGGGAACACGGATGCGCAGTATTTT	CASSFGGNTDAQYF
few	TRBV4-1	TRBJ1-4	TRBD1	15	TGCGCCAGCAGCCGACCGGGACAGGGGGCTGAAAAACTGTTTTTT	CASSRPGQGAEKLFF
.	TRBV7-9	TRBJ2-1	.	14	TGTGCCAGCAGCCAGGGCCTTCCGGTTGGGGAGCAGTTCTTC	CASSQGLPVGEQFF
.	TRBV5-1	TRBJ2-1	TRBD2	20	TGCGCCAGCAGCTTGGCTGAAGGACTAGTGGTCACGAGCTCCTACAATGAGCAGTTCTTC	CASSLAEGLVVTSSYNEQFF
once	TRBV28	TRBJ2-7	.	14	TGTACCAGCAGTTTAGGGACTCCCTCCTACGAGCAGTACTTC	CTSSLGTPSYEQYF
.	TRBV6-6	TRBJ2-1	.	12	TGTGCCAGCAGACGCGGTCGCAATGAGCAGTTCTTC	CASRRGRNEQFF
few	TRBV5-1	TRBJ2-1	.	15	TGCGCCAGCAGCCCGGCGTCGGAGGGATACAATGAGCAGTTCTTC	CASSPASEGYNEQFF
many	TRBV29-1	TRBJ2-3	TRBD1	13	TGCAGCCTGGGACAGGGCTATACAGATACGCAGTATTTT	CSLGQGYTDTQYF
many	TRBV29-1	TRBJ2-7	TRBD1	12	TGCAGCGTTGGACAGGGGGCCTACGAGCAGTACTTC	CSVGQGAYEQYF
many	TRBV6-6	TRBJ1-4	.	15	TGTGCCAGCAGCGCGAGGGGATCAACTAATGAAAAACTGTTTTTT	CASSARGSTNEKLFF
.	TRBV21-1	TRBJ2-5	.	17	TGTGCCAGCAGCAAAGGGGGTCGGCGAAGGGTGGAAGAGACCCAGTACTTC	CASSKGGRRRVEETQYF
many	TRBV6-2/TRBV6-3	TRBJ2-1	.	12	TGTGCCAGCAGTCCCTTCCGGAATGAGCAGTTCTTC	CASSPFRNEQFF
many	TRBV6-5	TRBJ2-5	.	15	TGTGCCAGCAGTATATCTCGGGCGGGCCAAGAGACCCAGTACTTC	CASSISRAGQETQYF
many	TRBV6-2/TRBV6-3	TRBJ1-1	.	11	TGTGCCAGCAGTTTTGGGACTGAAGCTTTCTTT	CASSFGTEAFF
.	TRBV12-3/TRBV12-4	TRBJ2-5	TRBD2	14	TGTACCAGCAGTGACAGCGGGAGTGTCGAGACCCAGTACTTC	CTSSDSGSVETQYF
.	TRBV5-1	TRBJ1-5	.	15	TGCGCCAACAGCCCGTTTGATGGGCGCAATCATCCCCAGCATTTT	CANSPFDGRNHPQHF
many	TRBV29-1	TRBJ2-1	.	15	TGCAGCGTTGAAGATGGGAGGGGGCAGAACAATGAGCAGTTCTTC	CSVEDGRGQNNEQFF
.	TRBV28	TRBJ2-2	TRBD2	14	TGTGCCAGCGAATCCGGACTAGCGGTCGGGGAGCTGTTTTTT	CASESGLAVGELFF
many	TRBV29-1	TRBJ2-3	.	11	TGCAGCGTTGTTAGGACAGATACGCAGTATTTT	CSVVRTDTQYF
few	TRBV5-1	TRBJ2-3	TRBD2	16	TGCGCCAGCAGCCCCGGACTAGCGGGCCTGGAGGATACGCAGTATTTT	CASSPGLAGLEDTQYF
.	TRBV11-1	TRBJ2-1	TRBD2	13	TGTGCAATCAGCTTCGAGCGGGAGGATGAGCAGTTCTTC	CAISFEREDEQFF
many	TRBV5-1	TRBJ2-7	TRBD1	14	TGCGCCAGCAGCCCAATCATGGACAGGGGGGAGCAGTACTTC	CASSPIMDRGEQYF
few	TRBV11-2	TRBJ1-5	.	13	TGTGCCAGCAGCTTGGGGCGTAATCAGCTCCAGCATTTT	CASSLGRNQLQHF
many	TRBV12-3/TRBV12-4	TRBJ1-5	TRBD1	13	TGTGCCAGCAGTGGGACAGGGGGACAGCCCCAGCATTTT	CASSGTGGQPQHF
.	TRBV29-1	TRBJ1-1	.	13	TGCAGCCTTGATTGGGGAGGGAACACTGAAGCTTTCTTT	CSLDWGGNTEAFF
many	TRBV4-3	TRBJ2-3	.	16	TGCGCCAGCAGCTCCGGAGCGCTACGTAGCACAGATACGCAGTATTTT	CASSSGALRSTDTQYF
few	TRBV28	TRBJ1-4	.	14	TGTGCCAGCAGTCTGGCGGGGGTTAATGAAAAACTGTTTTTT	CASSLAGVNEKLFF
many	TRBV6-5	TRBJ2-7	.	13	TGTGCCAGCTTCGGCGGCGTCTCCTACGAGCAGTACTTC	CASFGGVSYEQYF
.	TRBV6-5	TRBJ1-4	.	15	TGTGCCAGCAGTTACTCGGGGGCTTCTAATGAAAAAGTGTTTTTT	CASSYSGASNEKVFF
.	TRBV6-2/TRBV6-3	TRBJ2-7	.	13	TGTGCCAGCCAATGGACGGCCGCCTACGAGGAGTACTTC	CASQWTAAYEEYF
.	TRBV11-2	TRBJ2-5	.	15	TGTGCCAGCAGCTTAGTCCCCGACTGGGGAGAGACCCGGTACTTC	CASSLVPDWGETRYF
.	TRBV14	TRBJ1-4	.	15	TGTGCCAGCAGCAAAGTGAGGGCAACTAATGAAAAACTGTTTTTT	CASSKVRATNEKLFF
.	TRBV6-6	TRBJ1-2	.	13	TGTGCCAACAGTCGGAGGGAGGGGGACGGCTACACCTTC	CANSRREGDGYTF
few	TRBV28	TRBJ2-7	.	12	TGTGCCAGTTCGGACTACCCGGGCGAGCAGTACTTC	CASSDYPGEQYF
.	TRBV5-6	TRBJ2-7	TRBD1	14	TGTGCCAGCAGCTTCGGACAGGGGAGGCACGAGCAGTACTTC	CASSFGQGRHEQYF
.	TRBV5-4	TRBJ2-7	TRBD1	14	TGTGCCAGCAGCCCCCGGACAGGGGTCTACGAGCAGTACTTC	CASSPRTGVYEQYF
.	TRBV7-9	TRBJ1-1	.	14	TGTGCCAGTCTACCCCAGGTGTTTAGCACTGAAGCTTTCTTT	CASLPQVFSTEAFF
.	TRBV28	TRBJ2-7	.	16	TGTGCCAGCAGTTTACCCGGGACTGTCAGGGGGTACGAGCAGTACTTC	CASSLPGTVRGYEQYF
few	TRBV7-8	TRBJ1-5	.	16	TGTGCCAGCAGTCCTATTGAGGCAGGGATAAATCAGCCCCAGCATTTT	CASSPIEAGINQPQHF
.	TRBV6-2/TRBV6-3	TRBJ2-7	.	12	TGTGTCAGCAGCCTAGTTCGGTGGGAGCAATACTTC	CVSSLVRWEQYF
once	TRBV6-2/TRBV6-3	TRBJ2-2	.	15	TGTGCCAACAGTTCCCCAGCGGAGGGCGGCGGGGAGCTGTTTTTT	CANSSPAEGGGELFF
many	TRBV5-4	TRBJ2-2	TRBD1	15	TGTGCGGCCGAAAAGGCAGGGGGAGACACCGGGGAGCTGTTTTTT	CAAEKAGGDTGELFF
many	TRBV11-3	TRBJ1-1	.	13	TGTGCCAGCAGCTCCTCTACGTACACTGAAGCTTTCTTT	CASSSSTYTEAFF
.	TRBV5-6	TRBJ2-1	.	13	TGTGCCAGCAGCTTGGATATCAGCAATGGGCAGTTCTTC	CASSLDISNGQFF
.	TRBV6-2/TRBV6-3	TRBJ2-3	TRBD1	16	TGTGCTAGCAGTTATGGTGGACAGGGGGCGACAGATATGCAGTATTTT	CASSYGGQGATDMQYF
.	TRBV11-2	TRBJ2-7	.	19	TGTGCCAGCAGCTTCGACTGGCCCCGACGTTCTTCGTACGGTCACGAGCAGTACTTC	CASSFDWPRRSSYGHEQYF
many	TRBV29-1	TRBJ2-6	.	14	TGCAGCGTTGAACCTATCTCTGGGGCCAACGTCCTGACTTTC	CSVEPISGANVLTF
.	TRBV25-1	TRBJ2-5	TRBD2	14	TGTGCCAGCAGTGAATTAAGGCGGGAGGAGACCCAGTACTTC	CASSELRREETQYF
few	TRBV29-1	TRBJ2-7	.	13	TGCACCGTTGAAGAGGAGAATCGCTACGAGCAGTACTTC	CTVEEENRYEQYF
.	TRBV11-2	TRBJ2-1	.	15	TGTGCCAGCAGTCAGGGACTTATCTCCTACAATGAGCAGTTCTTC	CASSQGLISYNEQFF
few	TRBV5-1	TRBJ1-6	TRBD1	15	TGCGCCAGCAGCCCAGAGACAGGGGTAAATTCACCCCTCCACTTT	CASSPETGVNSPLHF
.	TRBV7-8	TRBJ2-7	.	14	TGTGCCAGCAGCTTAGGCGACAACAGCTACGAGCAGGACTTC	CASSLGDNSYEQDF